One and the same sample provided the 8 T cell receptor beta chains below, sequenced in a study of blood T cell repertoires in COVID-19 (dated by TCRdb to 2019 to 2021). The receptor library was made with the immunoSEQ multiplex PCR assay. The immuneACCESS repertoire file appears here via TCRdb, limited to in-frame rearrangements. These files lack a portion of the clones; in checked studies, under half of the deficit traces to unresolved V genes, and the cause of the others is not known. The sample data list 70,000 or so clones, and roughly 87% of these were observed just once. The ten largest clones add up to 11% of the sample. The sample consisted of peripheral blood. These TCRs come from a woman aged 18-29 years with acute or convalescent COVID-19.

This sequence joins TRBV3-1 (or the pseudogene TRBV3-2) and TRBJ2-1; 7 bases line up with TRBD2. The ends lost 4 bases at V and 4 bases at J; junction bases unmatched: 4. The CDR3 covers 14 residues. Germline-derived CDR1 and CDR2 are LGHDT and YNNKEL (reference sequence). CDR3 in amino acids: CASSPSGLYNEQFF. CDR3 nucleotides: TGTGCCAGCAGCCCTTCGGGACTATACAATGAGCAGTTCTTC.

This chain uses TRBV3-1 (or the pseudogene TRBV3-2) with TRBJ1-5; D is unresolved. Trimming removed 0 bases from V and 5 bases from J, with 8 bases in between. Germline CDR1 is LGHDT and CDR2 is YNNKEL (reference sequence). This CDR3 is built from 14 residues. The CDR3 coding sequence is TGTGCCAGCAGCCAAGATCCAGGTCATCAGCCCCAGCATTTT. Translated, it gives CASSQDPGHQPQHF.

V usage is TRBV27 and J usage is TRBJ1-6, with D possibly being TRBD1 (6 bases). Trimming left V 3 bases short and J 7 bases short, with 10 bases between. CDR3 length: 14 residues. Germline loops: CDR1 MNHEY, CDR2 SMNVEV (reference sequence). The CDR3, as DNA: TGTGCCAGCAGTTTTCAGGGGCACAATTCACCCCTCCACTTT. Translated: CASSFQGHNSPLHF.

The chain carries TRBV28 and TRBJ2-1, with D unresolved. The germline V gene encodes CDR1 MDHEN and CDR2 SYDVKM. V was cut by 2 bases and J by 10 bases, with 9 bases left in between. The CDR3 extends over 12 amino acids. The CDR3 here is CASSLSRREQFF. CDR3 nucleotides: TGTGCCAGCAGTTTAAGTCGGCGGGAGCAGTTCTTC.

CDR3 DNA: TGTGCCAGCAGCTTGGGCGGGGGGGGCCAAGAGACCCAGTACTTC. This codes for CASSLGGGGQETQYF. The V and J genes are TRBV7-6 and TRBJ2-5; 9 positions match TRBD2. The CDR3 is 15 amino acids. CDR1 and CDR2 (germline): SGHVS, FNYEAQ. V dropped 3 bases and J dropped 1; count of bases not matched to a gene: 3.

This clone was seen a few times. This chain connects TRBV2 to TRBJ1-2; the match to TRBD1 covers 10 bases. The CDR3 extends over 14 amino acids. Losses at the gene ends were 6 bases for V and 4 bases for J; bases not matched to a gene: 5. Germline CDR1 SNHLY, CDR2 FYNNEI. CDR3: CASRPGQGIYGYTF. The CDR3 DNA reads TGTGCCAGCAGACCGGGACAGGGGATCTATGGCTACACCTTC.

This chain joins TRBV5-6 and TRBJ2-3; TRBD2 aligns across 9 bases. The CDR3 runs to 15 residues. Germline V gives CDR1 SGHDT, CDR2 YYEEEE. Germline trimming cut 1 base from V and 1 base from J; bases unmatched to any gene: 1. Here the CDR3 reads CASSLRTSGTDTQYF. The CDR3 nucleotides are TGTGCCAGCAGCTTGCGGACTAGCGGCACAGATACGCAGTATTTT.

The V call is TRBV6-5, the J call TRBJ2-7; tentatively, D is TRBD2 (6 bases). Germline lookup yields CDR1 MNHEY and CDR2 SVGAGI. This CDR3 comprises 15 residues. The V and J ends lost 6 bases and 1 base respectively, with 16 bases between them. CDR3 region: CASRPSARGSYEQYF. CDR3 nucleotides: TGTGCCAGCAGACCCTCGGCGCGGGGATCCTACGAGCAGTACTTC.